The subject of this entry is one T cell receptor beta chain. The target antigen is unknown. The data stem from a study of neoadjuvant anti-PD-1 for oral cavity cancer. Study as a whole: Non-progressing patients received a fourth nivolumab dose near day 43, then surgery on days 50-56. Points from the study as a whole: Larger post-treatment preexisting tumor clones tracked with greater tumor shrinkage. Treg/Th17 ratio rose with pretreatment blood and fell with post-treatment tumor TCRbeta clonality.

Tumor libraries mostly used around 4.8 ug genomic DNA, two replicates each. Repertoires were generated with immunoSEQ multiplex PCR, while TCRdb's copy carries only in-frame clones and drops some. Here the sample spans 20,000 to 30,000 clones, more than 20% being singletons. Time point given: after neoadjuvant nivolumab, at surgical resection. The TCR comes from a person between 40 and 79 years old with oral cavity squamous cell carcinoma. Sample: tumor tissue, taken after nivolumab (anti-PD-1) treatment.

The CDR3 is CASSMGRSSYNEQFF. In DNA, the CDR3 is TGTGCCAGTAGTATGGGCCGTAGCTCCTACAATGAGCAGTTCTTC. This rearrangement joins TRBV19 to TRBJ2-1; D unclear. Germline V gene sequence: CDR1 LNHDA, CDR2 SQIVND (reference sequence). This CDR3 has 15 amino acids. V was trimmed by 3 bases and J by 0 bases, leaving 9 bases between them.